These T cell receptor beta chains were read from a single sample in a study of shared clonotypes between healthy human individuals. Data came from immunoSEQ multiplex PCR; TCRdb stores just in-frame clones and leaves some out. The sample lists about 490,000 clones, approximately 79% seen once, with less than 15% in the top ten. Sequencing used PBMCs. The receptors here all came from a middle-aged woman in good health. Some clones in this sample may be carry-over from other donors' samples. CDR3s include the opening cysteine and the closing phenylalanine or tryptophan. A D gene is named only where the DNA matches it firmly. A clone size is listed for some rows: how often the clone was seen (once, few, many), or a class if it is expanded.

j_gene	v_gene	d_gene	abundance	CDR3aa	CDR3nt
TRBJ2-3	TRBV23-1	NA	many	CASSLGVDTQYF	TGCGCCAGCAGTCTTGGGGTAGATACGCAGTATTTT
TRBJ1-2	TRBV7-2	NA	NA	CASSFSGFYGYTF	TGTGCCAGCAGCTTTTCAGGGTTTTATGGCTACACCTTC
TRBJ2-7	TRBV6-5	TRBD2	NA	CASRPGLAFYEQYF	TGTGCCAGCAGGCCGGGACTAGCTTTCTACGAGCAGTACTTC
TRBJ2-1	TRBV4-3	TRBD2	NA	CASSQDSSGTYNEQFF	TGCGCCAGCAGCCAAGATTCTAGCGGGACCTACAATGAGCAGTTCTTC
TRBJ2-6	TRBV4-3	NA	NA	CASSQDFRTGRSGANVLTF	TGCGCCAGCAGCCAAGATTTCCGTACGGGACGCTCTGGGGCCAACGTCCTGACTTTC
TRBJ1-2	TRBV5-5	NA	NA	CASSPSGGPNYGYTF	TGTGCCAGCAGCCCCTCCGGGGGCCCTAACTATGGCTACACCTTC
TRBJ2-1	TRBV7-9	NA	once	CASSTGNEQFF	TGTGCCAGCAGCACAGGGAATGAGCAGTTCTTC
TRBJ1-1	TRBV28	NA	NA	CAITRSRGWGAEAFF	TGTGCCATCACCCGATCAAGGGGCTGGGGCGCTGAAGCTTTCTTT
TRBJ1-5	TRBV29-1	NA	NA	CSVLGALLNPQHF	TGCAGCGTCCTTGGGGCGTTATTGAATCCCCAGCATTTT
TRBJ2-7	TRBV27	TRBD1	NA	CASSPAYGTGPYEQYF	TGTGCCAGCAGTCCCGCGTATGGGACAGGGCCCTACGAGCAGTACTTC
TRBJ1-5	TRBV7-6	NA	few	CASSLGSYQPQHF	TGTGCCAGCAGCTTAGGGAGTTATCAGCCCCAGCATTTT
TRBJ2-4	TRBV7-2	NA	NA	CASSPDPADPELIIQYF	TGTGCCAGCAGCCCAGACCCCGCAGACCCAGAACTCATCATTCAGTACTTC
TRBJ1-1	TRBV6-6	NA	NA	CASSRGMNTEAFF	TGTGCCAGCAGCCGGGGCATGAACACTGAAGCTTTCTTT
TRBJ2-5	TRBV2	NA	NA	CASMGPPRAEALYF	TGTGCCAGCATGGGCCCCCCCCGCGCGGAGGCCCTGTACTTC
TRBJ1-5	TRBV28	NA	few	CASSLGARPQHF	TGTGCCAGCAGTTTAGGGGCCCGTCCCCAGCATTTT
TRBJ2-7	TRBV11-3	TRBD2	once	CASSLSGLKDYEQYF	TGTGCCAGCAGCTTATCGGGACTAAAAGACTACGAGCAGTACTTC
TRBJ2-7	TRBV7-6	TRBD1	NA	CASSLAGQGAYEQYF	TGTGCCAGCAGCTTAGCGGGACAGGGGGCCTACGAGCAGTACTTC
TRBJ2-1	TRBV5-1	TRBD1	NA	CASSLSTGQGQGEQFF	TGCGCCAGCAGCTTGAGTACGGGACAGGGGCAAGGTGAGCAGTTCTTC
TRBJ2-3	TRBV6-5	NA	few	CASSYSLSDATDTQYF	TGTGCCAGCAGTTACTCCTTATCTGATGCCACAGATACGCAGTATTTT
TRBJ1-1	TRBV27	NA	NA	CASSLQGGNTEAFF	TGTGCCAGCAGTTTACAGGGCGGGAACACTGAAGCTTTCTTT
TRBJ2-1	TRBV30	TRBD2	NA	CAWSLGLAGGFEQFF	TGTGCCTGGAGCCTCGGACTAGCGGGAGGGTTTGAGCAGTTCTTC
TRBJ1-1	TRBV10-3	NA	NA	CAISDIAWDVEAFF	TGTGCCATCAGTGATATCGCGTGGGACGTTGAAGCTTTCTTT
TRBJ2-2	TRBV29-1	TRBD2	NA	CSVEETSGSGGELFF	TGCAGCGTTGAAGAAACTAGCGGGAGCGGCGGGGAGCTGTTTTTT
TRBJ2-7	TRBV16	NA	few	CASSNRDGSYEQYF	TGTGCCAGCAGCAACCGGGACGGATCCTACGAGCAGTACTTC
TRBJ1-2	TRBV6-1	TRBD1	NA	CASSDKITGTGPYGYTF	TGTGCCAGCAGTGATAAAATAACCGGGACAGGGCCATATGGCTACACCTTC
TRBJ2-5	TRBV4-2	TRBD1	NA	CASSQVGDRQETQYF	TGTGCCAGCAGCCAAGTTGGGGACAGGCAAGAGACCCAGTACTTC
TRBJ1-1	TRBV7-5	NA	NA	CVIGHINTEAFF	TGTGTCATAGGACACATAAACACTGAAGCTTTCTTT
TRBJ2-7	TRBV28	NA	NA	CASSLGHPNEQYF	TGTGCCAGCAGTTTGGGTCACCCCAACGAGCAGTACTTC
TRBJ2-7	TRBV6-6	TRBD2	NA	CASRDPGLGGYEQYF	TGTGCCAGCAGGGACCCGGGACTAGGGGGCTACGAGCAGTACTTC
TRBJ2-5	TRBV30	NA	NA	CAWSVGGKETQYF	TGTGCCTGGAGTGTGGGGGGAAAAGAGACCCAGTACTTC
TRBJ2-1	TRBV5-4	NA	NA	CASSLTGISYNEQFF	TGTGCCAGCAGCTTGACAGGGATTTCCTACAATGAGCAGTTCTTC
TRBJ2-3	TRBV4-3	NA	NA	CASSQGRSSHTQYF	TGCGCCAGCAGCCAAGGGCGGTCAAGTCATACGCAGTATTTT
TRBJ1-3	TRBV9	NA	NA	CASSVDPLGGNTIYF	TGTGCCAGCAGCGTAGATCCGCTGGGGGGAAACACCATATATTTT
TRBJ2-7	TRBV2	NA	NA	CASTPREPPYEQYF	TGTGCCAGCACACCGAGGGAGCCCCCCTACGAGCAGTACTTC
TRBJ2-7	TRBV5-6	TRBD2	NA	CASSLLAGGSYEQYF	TGTGCCAGCAGCCTGCTAGCGGGAGGATCCTACGAGCAGTACTTC
TRBJ1-2	TRBV6-1	NA	NA	CASRGGADPYGYTF	TGTGCCAGCAGGGGCGGGGCAGACCCCTATGGCTACACCTTC
TRBJ2-5	TRBV18	TRBD1	few	CASSPDRGRRETQYF	TGTGCCAGCTCACCGGACAGGGGGAGGCGAGAGACCCAGTACTTC
TRBJ1-2	TRBV11-2	NA	once	CASSFPLRHDPGYGYTF	TGTGCCAGCAGCTTTCCCCTCAGACACGATCCCGGCTATGGCTACACCTTC
TRBJ1-1	TRBV14	NA	NA	CASSRTTGTSRAFF	TGTGCCAGCAGCCGGACGACTGGGACAAGTAGGGCTTTCTTT
TRBJ1-4	TRBV9	TRBD1	NA	CASSIGVNRGYNEKLFF	TGTGCCAGCAGCATTGGGGTAAACAGGGGATATAATGAAAAACTGTTTTTT
TRBJ1-1	TRBV6-5	TRBD1	few	CASRSGQANTEAFF	TGTGCCAGCAGATCCGGACAGGCGAACACTGAAGCTTTCTTT
TRBJ2-1	TRBV15	NA	once	CATSSLRAGDNEQFF	TGTGCCACCAGCTCTCTCCGTGCAGGGGACAATGAGCAGTTCTTC
TRBJ1-2	TRBV25-1	NA	NA	CASSWASYGYTF	TGTGCCAGCAGTTGGGCTTCCTATGGCTACACCTTC
TRBJ2-7	TRBV4-2	TRBD2	NA	CASSQDTSGSLYEQYF	TGTGCCAGCAGCCAAGATACTAGCGGGAGCCTCTACGAGCAGTACTTC
TRBJ2-7	TRBV27	TRBD1	NA	CASSRQGYYEQYF	TGTGCCAGCAGTCGACAGGGTTACTACGAGCAGTACTTC
TRBJ2-1	TRBV6-5	NA	NA	CASSGQVGVVNEQFF	TGTGCCAGCAGTGGCCAAGTAGGAGTGGTGAATGAGCAGTTCTTC
TRBJ2-7	TRBV27	NA	once	CASTKRGAGRSYEQYF	TGTGCCAGCACCAAACGCGGGGCGGGAAGGTCCTACGAGCAGTACTTC
TRBJ1-2	TRBV19	NA	NA	CASSIEGTTHNYGYTF	TGTGCCAGTAGTATAGAGGGGACAACACATAACTATGGCTACACCTTC
TRBJ2-3	TRBV5-4	NA	NA	CASSSGLGGLRTDTQYF	TGTGCCAGCAGCTCCGGATTGGGGGGGCTTCGCACAGATACGCAGTATTTT